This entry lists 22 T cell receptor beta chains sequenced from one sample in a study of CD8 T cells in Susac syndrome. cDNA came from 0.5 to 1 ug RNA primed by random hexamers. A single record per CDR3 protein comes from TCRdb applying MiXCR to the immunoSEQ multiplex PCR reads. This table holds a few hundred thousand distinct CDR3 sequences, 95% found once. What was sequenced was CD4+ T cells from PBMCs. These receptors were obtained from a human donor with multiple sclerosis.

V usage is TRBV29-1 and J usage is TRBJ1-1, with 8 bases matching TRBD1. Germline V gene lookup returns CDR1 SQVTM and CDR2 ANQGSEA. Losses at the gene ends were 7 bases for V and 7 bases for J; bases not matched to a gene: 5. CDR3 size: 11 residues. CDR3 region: CSAQGADEAFF. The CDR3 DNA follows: TGCAGCGCCCAGGGGGCCGATGAAGCTTTCTTT.

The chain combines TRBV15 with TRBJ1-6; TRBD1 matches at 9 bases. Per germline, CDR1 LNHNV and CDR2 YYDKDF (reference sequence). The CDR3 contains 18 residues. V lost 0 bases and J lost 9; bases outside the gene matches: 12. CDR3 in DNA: TGTGCCACCAGCAGAGAACTACCTGGGACAGGGATTATTTCACCCCTCCACTTT. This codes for CATSRELPGTGIISPLHF.

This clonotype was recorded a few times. In DNA, the CDR3 is TGTGCCAGCAGCAGACGAAGTGTGGCCACTGAAGCTTTCTTT. Residues: CASSRRSVATEAFF. V gene TRBV6-1 combines with J gene TRBJ1-1, with D uncertain. The length of the CDR3 is 14 residues. The germline gives CDR1 MNHNS, CDR2 SASEGT. V was pared by 6 bases and J by 4 bases, with 15 bases between.

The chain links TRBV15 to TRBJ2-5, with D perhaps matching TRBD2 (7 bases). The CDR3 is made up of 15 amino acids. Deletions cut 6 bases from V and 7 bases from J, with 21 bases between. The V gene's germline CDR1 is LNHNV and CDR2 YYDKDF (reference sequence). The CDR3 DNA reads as TGTGCCACCAGTCATTCAGGGGCAGGGAGGGGGACCCAGTACTTC. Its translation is CATSHSGAGRGTQYF.

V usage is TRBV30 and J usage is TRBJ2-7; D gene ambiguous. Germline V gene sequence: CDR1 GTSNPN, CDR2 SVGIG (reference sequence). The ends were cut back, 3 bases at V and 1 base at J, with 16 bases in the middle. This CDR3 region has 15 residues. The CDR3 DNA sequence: TGTGCCTGGAGGACCGTCCAACCGGGTTCCTACGAGCAGTACTTC. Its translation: CAWRTVQPGSYEQYF. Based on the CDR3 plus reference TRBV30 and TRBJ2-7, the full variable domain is SQTIHQWPATLVQPVGSPLSLECTVEGTSNPNLYWYRQAAGRGLQLLFYSVGIGQISSEVPQNLSASRPQDRQFILSSKKLLLSDSGFYLCAWRTVQPGSYEQYFGPGTRLTVT.

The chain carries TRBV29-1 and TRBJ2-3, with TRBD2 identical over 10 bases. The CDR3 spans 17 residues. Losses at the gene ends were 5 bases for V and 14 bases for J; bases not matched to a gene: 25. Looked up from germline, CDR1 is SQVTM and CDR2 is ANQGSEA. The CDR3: CSVQYNRPGLATPLGYF. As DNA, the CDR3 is TGCAGCGTTCAATACAACCGACCGGGACTAGCGACACCCCTCGGGTATTTT.

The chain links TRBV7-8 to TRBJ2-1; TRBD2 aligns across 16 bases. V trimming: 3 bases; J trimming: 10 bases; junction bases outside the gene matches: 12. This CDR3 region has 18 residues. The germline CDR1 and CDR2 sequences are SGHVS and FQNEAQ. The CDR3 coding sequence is TGTGCCAGCAGCTTGGAAAGAGGGACTAGCGGGAGGGCCCGGGAGCAGTTCTTC. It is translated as CASSLERGTSGRAREQFF.

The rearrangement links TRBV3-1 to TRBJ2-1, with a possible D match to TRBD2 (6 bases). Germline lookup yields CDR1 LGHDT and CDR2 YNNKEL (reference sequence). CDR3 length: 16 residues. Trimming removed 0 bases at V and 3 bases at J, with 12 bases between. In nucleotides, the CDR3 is TGTGCCAGCAGCCAAGATACCAGCGGGTACTACAATGAGCAGTTCTTC. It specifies CASSQDTSGYYNEQFF.

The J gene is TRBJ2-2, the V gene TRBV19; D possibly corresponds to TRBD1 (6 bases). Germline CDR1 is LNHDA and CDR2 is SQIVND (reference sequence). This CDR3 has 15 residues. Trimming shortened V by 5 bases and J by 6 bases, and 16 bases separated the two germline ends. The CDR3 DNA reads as TGTGCCAGTAGTCCCCCTCCAACAGGGCCCGGGGAGCTGTTTTTT. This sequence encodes CASSPPPTGPGELFF. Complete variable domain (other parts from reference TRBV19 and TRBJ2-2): DGGITQSPKYLFRKEGQNVTLSCEQNLNHDAMYWYRQDPGQGLRLIYYSQIVNDFQKGDIAEGYSVSREKKESFPLTVTSAQKNPTAFYLCASSPPPTGPGELFFGEGSRLTVL.

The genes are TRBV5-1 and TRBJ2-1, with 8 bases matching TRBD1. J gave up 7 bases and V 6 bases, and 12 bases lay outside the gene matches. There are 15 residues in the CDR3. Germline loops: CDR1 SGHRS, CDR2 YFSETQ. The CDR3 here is CASIPQGQGANEQFF. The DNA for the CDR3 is TGCGCCAGCATCCCACAGGGGCAGGGGGCAAATGAGCAGTTCTTC.

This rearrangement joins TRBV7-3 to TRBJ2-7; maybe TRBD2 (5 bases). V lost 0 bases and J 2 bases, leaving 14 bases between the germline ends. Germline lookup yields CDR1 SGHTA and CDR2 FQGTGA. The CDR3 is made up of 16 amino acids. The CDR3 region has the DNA TGTGCCAGCAGCTTAACTGGTACTAGTCACGCCTACGAGCAGTACTTC. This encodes CASSLTGTSHAYEQYF.

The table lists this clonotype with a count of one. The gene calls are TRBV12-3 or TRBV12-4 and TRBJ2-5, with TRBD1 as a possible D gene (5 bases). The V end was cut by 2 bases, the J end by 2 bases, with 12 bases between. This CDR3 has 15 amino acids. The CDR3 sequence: CASSLRGTGQETQYF. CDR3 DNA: TGTGCCAGCAGTTTAAGGGGTACAGGACAAGAGACCCAGTACTTC.

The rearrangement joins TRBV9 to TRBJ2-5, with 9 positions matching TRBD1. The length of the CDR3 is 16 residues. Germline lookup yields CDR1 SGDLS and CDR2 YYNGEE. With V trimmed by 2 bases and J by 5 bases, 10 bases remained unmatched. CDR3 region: CASSVEAGTGSETQYF. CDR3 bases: TGTGCCAGCAGCGTCGAGGCCGGGACAGGGTCGGAGACCCAGTACTTC.

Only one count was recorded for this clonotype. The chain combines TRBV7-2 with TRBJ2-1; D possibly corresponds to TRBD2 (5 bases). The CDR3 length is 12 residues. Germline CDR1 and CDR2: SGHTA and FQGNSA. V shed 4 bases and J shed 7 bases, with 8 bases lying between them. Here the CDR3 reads CASSYLANEQFF. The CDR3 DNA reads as TGTGCCAGCAGCTACTTAGCGAATGAGCAGTTCTTC.

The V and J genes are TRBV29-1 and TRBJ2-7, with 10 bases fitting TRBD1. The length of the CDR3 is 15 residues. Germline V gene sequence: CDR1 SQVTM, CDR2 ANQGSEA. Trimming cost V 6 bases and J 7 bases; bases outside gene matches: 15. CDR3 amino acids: CSVTHGDRGQGEQYF. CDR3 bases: TGCAGCGTCACCCACGGCGACAGGGGGCAAGGGGAGCAGTACTTC.

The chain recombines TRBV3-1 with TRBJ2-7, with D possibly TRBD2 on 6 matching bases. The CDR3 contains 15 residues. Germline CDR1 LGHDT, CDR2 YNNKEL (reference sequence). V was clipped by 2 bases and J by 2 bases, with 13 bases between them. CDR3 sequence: CASSQFRTNTYEQYF. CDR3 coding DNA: TGTGCCAGCAGCCAATTTAGGACTAACACCTACGAGCAGTACTTC.

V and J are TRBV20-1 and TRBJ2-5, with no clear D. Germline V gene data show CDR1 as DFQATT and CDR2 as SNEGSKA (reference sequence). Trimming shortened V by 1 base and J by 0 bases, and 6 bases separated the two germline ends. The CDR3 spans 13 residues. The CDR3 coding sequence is TGCAGTGCTAGAGGGTCGGACCAAGAGACCCAGTACTTC. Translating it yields CSARGSDQETQYF.

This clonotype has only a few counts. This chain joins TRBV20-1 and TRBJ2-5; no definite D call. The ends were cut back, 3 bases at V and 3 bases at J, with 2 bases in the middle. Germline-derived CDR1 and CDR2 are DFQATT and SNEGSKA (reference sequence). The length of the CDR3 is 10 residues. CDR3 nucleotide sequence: TGCAGTGCTAGTAAAGAGACCCAGTACTTC. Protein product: CSASKETQYF.

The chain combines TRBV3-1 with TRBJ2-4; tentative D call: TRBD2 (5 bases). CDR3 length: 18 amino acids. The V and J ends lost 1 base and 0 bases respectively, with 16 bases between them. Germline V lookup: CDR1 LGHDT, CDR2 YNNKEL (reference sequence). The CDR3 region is CASSQAPPGGSAKNIQYF. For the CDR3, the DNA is TGTGCCAGCAGCCAAGCCCCCCCCGGCGGGTCAGCCAAAAACATTCAGTACTTC.

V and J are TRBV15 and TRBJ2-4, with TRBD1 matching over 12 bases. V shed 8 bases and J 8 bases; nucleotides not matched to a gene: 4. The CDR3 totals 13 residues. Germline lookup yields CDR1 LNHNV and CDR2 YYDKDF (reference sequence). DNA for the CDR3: TGTGCCACCGGGACAGGGGGCCTAGACATTCAGTACTTC. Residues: CATGTGGLDIQYF.

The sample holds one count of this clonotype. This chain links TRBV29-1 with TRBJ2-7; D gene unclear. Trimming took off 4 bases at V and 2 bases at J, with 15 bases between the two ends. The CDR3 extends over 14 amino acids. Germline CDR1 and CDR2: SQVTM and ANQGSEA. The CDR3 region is CSVGAIGRTYEQYF. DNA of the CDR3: TGCAGCGTTGGGGCCATAGGACGGACCTACGAGCAGTACTTC.

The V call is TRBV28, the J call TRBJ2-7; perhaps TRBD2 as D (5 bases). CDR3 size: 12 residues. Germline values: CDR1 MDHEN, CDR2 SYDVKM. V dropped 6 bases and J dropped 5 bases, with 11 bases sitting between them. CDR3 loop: CASSLTRHEQYF. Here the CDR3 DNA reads TGTGCCAGCAGCCTCACTAGGCACGAGCAGTACTTC.